This T cell receptor beta chain was identified during a study of OX40 agonist ivuxolimab in advanced cancers. Study details: Antecedent anti-PD-1, anti-PD-L1 or anti-CTLA-4 therapy was permissible, with under 50% having received some. General study points: The CD4+ and CD8+ T cells in the blood had expanded clonally by week 6 at 0.1 to 3.0 mg/kg. Undetermined was the antigen specificity of the expanded peripheral T cells.

With respect to this clone: Its matching antigen is unknown.

Produced via immunoSEQ multiplex PCR; TCRdb's table is partial and in-frame only. This sample yields tens of thousands of clones, of which roughly 93% are seen a single time; less than 20% belongs to the top ten. The germline V gene encodes CDR1 LNHNV and CDR2 YYDKDF (reference sequence). The V gene lost 1 base and the J gene lost 7 bases, with 20 bases spanning the gap. This CDR3 has 17 residues. Baseline was the first blood sampling point, followed by cycle 4 day 1 and cycle 7 day 1. The TCR comes from an adult with an advanced solid tumor such as melanoma, head and neck, liver or kidney cancer. The specimen comprised CD4+ or CD8+ T cells sorted from blood, sampled in a trial of the OX40 agonist ivuxolimab. The V call is TRBV15, the J call TRBJ2-1, with D possibly called TRBD1 or TRBD2 (5 bases each). The CDR3 protein is CATSRAVGVAPKNEQFF. The CDR3 DNA reads TGTGCCACCAGCAGAGCCGTGGGGGTAGCCCCCAAAAATGAGCAGTTCTTC.